Following are 11 T cell receptor beta chains from one sample sequenced in a study of breast tumors, draining lymph nodes, adjacent tissues. From the multiplex PCR reads, TCRdb called clonotypes with MiXCR, one entry per CDR3 protein. The data contain more than 80,000 distinct CDR3 sequences, 30% of them singletons. Breast cancer patients provided tissue from their axillary draining lymph nodes. Sequenced: axillary lymph node tissue. The receptors come from a female donor with breast cancer. Some clones in this sample may be carry-over from other donors' samples.

In this sample, this clonotype turned up many times. This chain connects TRBV19 to TRBJ2-2; D is undetermined. From germline, CDR1 is LNHDA and CDR2 SQIVND (reference sequence). V lost 3 bases and J 3 bases, leaving 8 bases between the germline ends. There are 14 residues in the CDR3. The CDR3 coding sequence is TGTGCCAGTAGTATGAACAGAGACACCGGGGAGCTGTTTTTT. Its translation is CASSMNRDTGELFF.

Ten or more counts support this clonotype. This chain joins TRBV27 and TRBJ1-2; D is undetermined. V lost 4 bases to trimming and J lost 6 bases, with 9 bases between them. Germline loops: CDR1 MNHEY, CDR2 SMNVEV (reference sequence). The CDR3 is made up of 12 amino acids. The CDR3 DNA reads as TGTGCCAGCAGTTCCTGGAGGGATGGCTACACCTTC. Translation gives CASSSWRDGYTF.

In its sample, this clonotype was seen many times. This chain uses TRBV9 with TRBJ1-5, with 8 positions matching TRBD1. CDR3 length: 16 residues. With V trimmed by 0 bases and J by 1 base, 3 bases remained unmatched. The germline CDR1 and CDR2 sequences are SGDLS and YYNGEE. CDR3 protein: CASSVGQGASNQPQHF. The CDR3 region has the DNA TGTGCCAGCAGCGTAGGGCAGGGGGCGAGCAATCAGCCCCAGCATTTT.

The chain has TRBV25-1 and TRBJ2-2, with a possible D match to TRBD2 (5 bases). Germline CDR1 MGHDK, CDR2 SYGVNS. The CDR3 has 17 residues. Trimming removed 6 bases from V and 1 base from J, with 18 bases in between. The CDR3 DNA reads TGTGCCAGCAGCCCTCGCCCTCGAGGGCGGAACACCGGGGAGCTGTTTTTT. Translation: CASSPRPRGRNTGELFF.

The V and J genes are TRBV6-1 and TRBJ2-1, with TRBD1 matching over 8 bases. The CDR3 contains 15 residues. Trimming removed 5 bases from V and 7 bases from J; junction bases left unmatched: 10. CDR1 MNHNS and CDR2 SASEGT come from the germline V gene. The CDR3 loop reads CASSRAQGARNEQFF. As DNA, the CDR3 is TGTGCCAGCAGTCGGGCCCAGGGGGCGCGTAATGAGCAGTTCTTC.

This clonotype was observed at least ten times. The chain is built from TRBV20-1 and TRBJ2-7; TRBD1 matches 11 bases. CDR1 is DFQATT and CDR2 is SNEGSKA in the germline V gene (reference sequence). V shed 6 bases and J 4 bases; nucleotides not matched to a gene: 8. The CDR3 runs to 14 residues. The CDR3, as DNA: TGCAGTGCGCTCCCGGGACAGGGGGTATACGAGCAGTACTTC. It is translated as CSALPGQGVYEQYF.

Many counts were recorded for this clonotype. The chain couples TRBV20-1 to TRBJ1-2; the D is unclear. The CDR3 sequence is 14 residues long. Between the trimmed V and J ends, which lost 0 bases and 4 bases, there was a span of 12 bases. Looked up from germline, CDR1 is DFQATT and CDR2 is SNEGSKA (reference sequence). The CDR3 DNA reads TGCAGTGCTAGAGATACGTACGGATTCTATGGCTACACCTTC. Translation gives CSARDTYGFYGYTF.

This clonotype was seen ten or more times. The rearrangement uses TRBV7-2 and TRBJ2-5; 7 bases are a match to TRBD2. CDR3 size: 19 residues. Germline lookup yields CDR1 SGHTA and CDR2 FQGNSA. Losses at the gene ends were 0 bases for V and 4 bases for J; bases not matched to a gene: 17. The CDR3 region is CASSLALIAGRGRRETQYF. The DNA for the CDR3 is TGTGCCAGCAGCTTAGCGCTAATCGCGGGGCGGGGGAGACGAGAGACCCAGTACTTC.

In regard to this clonotype: A much larger clone differs by one base, so this may be a read error. The J gene is TRBJ1-4, the V gene TRBV11-2, with D maybe TRBD1 (5 bases). Germline loops: CDR1 SGHAT, CDR2 FQNNGV. The CDR3 covers 17 residues. With 3 bases removed from V and 3 bases from J, the gap between germline ends came to 17 bases. The CDR3 region has the DNA TGTGCCAGCAGCTTGGAGGGCAGGGCCTCGGCTAATGAAAAACTGTTTTTT. Its protein is CASSLEGRASANEKLFF.

This clonotype was observed many times. The chain recombines TRBV4-1 with TRBJ2-7, with D possibly TRBD1 on 6 matching bases. The CDR3 extends over 15 amino acids. The ends were cut back, 1 base at V and 2 bases at J, with 12 bases in the middle. CDR1 is MGHRA and CDR2 is YSYEKL in the germline V gene. The CDR3 DNA follows: TGCGCCAGCAGCCAAGGGGACACTGCGACCTACGAGCAGTACTTC. Amino acids: CASSQGDTATYEQYF.

By share, this clonotype ranks as medium-sized. V is TRBV29-1 and J is TRBJ2-7, with D tentatively TRBD1 (6 bases). V was cut by 6 bases and J by 3 bases, with 12 bases left in between. Looked up from germline, CDR1 is SQVTM and CDR2 is ANQGSEA. The CDR3 length is 12 residues. The CDR3 reads CSVAQDSYEQYF. CDR3 nucleotides: TGCAGCGTCGCCCAGGACAGCTACGAGCAGTACTTC.